What follows are 22 T cell receptor beta chains derived from one specimen sequenced in a study of blood T cell repertoires in COVID-19. The repertoire was sequenced with immunoSEQ multiplex PCR; TCRdb's copy has only in-frame clones and lacks some. The sample holds about 220,000 clones; approximately 81% are singletons and the top ten take roughly 2.6%. Material for sequencing was peripheral blood. These receptors all come from a man aged 45-65 years who had recovered from COVID-19.

This clone appeared once. CDR3 region: CASSLGAGGQETQYF. The CDR3 DNA is TGTGCCAGCAGCTTAGGGGCAGGGGGACAAGAGACCCAGTACTTC. The rearrangement links TRBV11-3 to TRBJ2-5; 7 positions match TRBD1. The germline V gene encodes CDR1 SGHNT and CDR2 YENEEA. This CDR3 has 15 residues. Germline trimming cut 1 base from V and 2 bases from J; bases unmatched to any gene: 4. The variable domain in full, with the rest retrieved from reference TRBV11-3 and TRBJ2-5, is EAGVVQSPRYKIIEKKQPVAFWCNPISGHNTLYWYLQNLGQGPELLIRYENEEAVDDSQLPKDRFSAERLKGVDSTLKIQPAELGDSAVYLCASSLGAGGQETQYFGPGTRLLVL.

The chain uses TRBV2 and TRBJ2-1, with D tentatively TRBD2 (6 bases). The CDR3 sequence is 15 residues long. Germline-derived CDR1 and CDR2 are SNHLY and FYNNEI. V was shortened by 9 bases and J by 5 bases, with 20 bases between the two germline ends. DNA for the CDR3: TGTGCCAGTGAAACCCCGGGACTGCGAAACAATGAGCAGTTCTTC. Protein product: CASETPGLRNNEQFF.

The rearrangement joins TRBV9 to TRBJ1-6, with 8 bases identical to TRBD1. The CDR3 spans 19 residues. In germline, CDR1 is SGDLS, CDR2 YYNGEE. V shed 3 bases and J 0 bases; nucleotides not matched to a gene: 11. The CDR3 sequence: CASSASTGAQGSYNSPLHF. CDR3 DNA: TGTGCCAGCAGCGCCTCGACAGGGGCCCAAGGCTCCTATAATTCACCCCTCCACTTT.

The chain links TRBV27 to TRBJ1-2, with D unresolved. This CDR3 is 13 amino acids long. With 0 bases removed from V and 2 bases from J, the gap between germline ends came to 4 bases. Germline V gene sequence: CDR1 MNHEY, CDR2 SMNVEV (reference sequence). The CDR3 nucleotides are TGTGCCAGCAGTTTATCTTCGAACTATGGCTACACCTTC. This gives the protein CASSLSSNYGYTF.

This clone was recorded a few times. The chain is built from TRBV6-5 and TRBJ1-2, with D perhaps matching TRBD1 (6 bases). The V gene's germline CDR1 is MNHEY and CDR2 SVGAGI. V was cut by 4 bases and J by 3 bases, with 9 bases left in between. The CDR3 spans 13 residues. The CDR3 protein is CASSWDTHYGYTF. The CDR3 DNA follows: TGTGCCAGCAGTTGGGACACCCACTATGGCTACACCTTC.

The rearrangement joins TRBV24-1 to TRBJ2-4; 7 nucleotides line up with TRBD2. The trim removed 2 bases at V and 1 base at J, leaving 7 bases unmatched. Germline CDR1 and CDR2: KGHDR and SFDVKD. This CDR3 region has 17 residues. The CDR3 loop reads CATSDSGGERAKNIQYF. As DNA, the CDR3 is TGTGCCACCAGTGATTCGGGGGGAGAGAGGGCCAAAAACATTCAGTACTTC.

The rearrangement uses TRBV7-9 and TRBJ1-1; D is undetermined. This CDR3 has 15 residues. Trimming left V 6 bases short and J 3 bases short, with 17 bases between. Per the germline V gene, CDR1 is SEHNR and CDR2 is FQNEAQ (reference sequence). CDR3 sequence (DNA): TGTGCCAGCAGTAACTACCTGGGAGCGGACACTGAAGCTTTCTTT. This codes for CASSNYLGADTEAFF.

J is TRBJ1-6 and V is TRBV25-1, with D possibly TRBD1 on 5 matching bases. V lost 4 bases, J lost 5 bases, and 9 bases lay in between. The CDR3 runs 14 residues. Germline V lookup: CDR1 MGHDK, CDR2 SYGVNS. The chain's CDR3 is CASSGQTNNSPLHF. The DNA for the CDR3 is TGTGCCAGCAGTGGACAGACAAATAATTCACCCCTCCACTTT.

This chain uses TRBV2 with TRBJ1-1; D is ambiguous. Trimming took 5 bases from V and 3 from J, leaving 19 bases between them. CDR1 SNHLY and CDR2 FYNNEI come from the germline V gene. This CDR3 contains 16 residues. CDR3 bases: TGTGCCAGCAGTTCTTATACACAAACCGGAGACACTGAAGCTTTCTTT. Translating it yields CASSSYTQTGDTEAFF.

This chain joins TRBV5-6 and TRBJ2-7; D not certain. This CDR3 region has 12 residues. Trimming took 1 base from V and 3 from J, leaving 5 bases between them. Looked up from germline, CDR1 is SGHDT and CDR2 is YYEEEE. In nucleotides, the CDR3 is TGTGCCAGCAGCTTGTACGGCTACGAGCAGTACTTC. Its protein product is CASSLYGYEQYF.

J is TRBJ2-7 and V is TRBV5-1; 11 nucleotides match TRBD2. Germline loops: CDR1 SGHRS, CDR2 YFSETQ. Losses at the gene ends were 2 bases for V and 7 bases for J; bases not matched to a gene: 8. The CDR3 runs 15 residues. The CDR3 bases are TGCGCCAGCAGCTTAATAGCGGGAGGGCCTGGTGAGCAGTACTTC. As protein: CASSLIAGGPGEQYF.

V and J are TRBV7-9 and TRBJ2-7, with D possibly matching TRBD1 (5 bases). Germline V gene lookup returns CDR1 SEHNR and CDR2 FQNEAQ (reference sequence). Trimming took 1 base from V and 4 from J, leaving 17 bases between them. This CDR3 comprises 16 residues. Here the CDR3 DNA reads TGTGCCAGCAGCTTAGATTTGGGGCGGACCACTTACGAGCAGTACTTC. Residues: CASSLDLGRTTYEQYF.

The table lists this clone with a count of one. The J gene is TRBJ2-6, the V gene TRBV29-1; TRBD1 agrees at 7 bases. Germline V gene lookup returns CDR1 SQVTM and CDR2 ANQGSEA. The CDR3 sequence is 15 residues long. V gave up 6 bases and J gave up 4 bases; unmatched junction bases: 9. Here the CDR3 reads CSVETGNSGANVLTF. In DNA, the CDR3 is TGCAGCGTAGAGACAGGGAATTCCGGGGCCAACGTCCTGACTTTC. Full variable domain (missing parts from reference TRBV29-1 and TRBJ2-6): SAVISQKPSRDICQRGTSLTIQCQVDSQVTMMFWYRQQPGQSLTLIATANQGSEATYESGFVIDKFPISRPNLTFSTLTVSNMSPEDSSIYLCSVETGNSGANVLTFGAGSRLTVL.

This clone was counted once. The chain couples TRBV7-9 to TRBJ1-3; TRBD1 matches 8 bases. Germline loops: CDR1 SEHNR, CDR2 FQNEAQ (reference sequence). This CDR3 has 13 amino acids. V gave up 5 bases and J gave up 4 bases; unmatched junction bases: 1. This CDR3 reads CASSPGGGNTIYF. The CDR3 DNA reads TGTGCCAGCAGCCCAGGGGGCGGAAACACCATATATTTT.

The rearrangement links TRBV28 to TRBJ2-2; D might be TRBD1 (6 bases). V was pared by 6 bases and J by 7 bases, with 24 bases between. This CDR3 contains 17 residues. Germline CDR1 and CDR2: MDHEN and SYDVKM. The CDR3: CASRSLILQGHGGELFF. The CDR3 nucleotides are TGTGCCAGCAGATCCCTGATTTTGCAGGGGCACGGCGGGGAGCTGTTTTTT.

The gene calls are TRBV14 and TRBJ2-5; D remains ambiguous. CDR1 and CDR2 (germline): SGHDN, FVKESK. The CDR3 contains 12 residues. V shed 2 bases and J shed 2 bases, with 3 bases lying between them. The CDR3 loop is CASSQSQETQYF. In nucleotides, the CDR3 is TGTGCCAGCAGCCAATCACAAGAGACCCAGTACTTC.

The CDR3 region has the DNA TGTGCCAGCAGCTGGACAGGGCCTCTTCGCACAGATACGCAGTATTTT. This gives the protein CASSWTGPLRTDTQYF. The J gene is TRBJ2-3, the V gene TRBV7-9; 8 nucleotides line up with TRBD1. Germline lookup yields CDR1 SEHNR and CDR2 FQNEAQ (reference sequence). V lost 4 bases to trimming and J lost 1 base; unmatched junction nucleotides: 7. The CDR3 length is 16 residues.

The chain carries TRBV2 and TRBJ2-4; D is ambiguous. The CDR3 has 14 amino acids. Germline V gene lookup returns CDR1 SNHLY and CDR2 FYNNEI. V was pared by 4 bases and J by 1 base, with 8 bases between. The DNA of the CDR3 is TGTGCCAGCAGTGTAGCCAGGGCCAAAAACATTCAGTACTTC. It is translated as CASSVARAKNIQYF.

The V gene is TRBV28, the J gene TRBJ2-7, with 8 bases identical to TRBD1. Germline assignment: CDR1 MDHEN and CDR2 SYDVKM. The CDR3 has 14 amino acids. V lost 8 bases, J lost 1 base, and 7 bases stayed unmatched. Here the CDR3 DNA reads TGTGCCAGCGTCCCAGGGGGCCGGTCCTACGAGCAGTACTTC. Translation: CASVPGGRSYEQYF.

This sequence joins TRBV15 and TRBJ2-2; no firm D call. V was clipped by 0 bases and J by 7 bases, with 9 bases between them. This CDR3 has 14 amino acids. Germline lookup yields CDR1 LNHNV and CDR2 YYDKDF (reference sequence). In DNA, the CDR3 is TGTGCCACCAGCAGAGATCCGAACGGCGGGGAGCTGTTTTTT. Translating gives CATSRDPNGGELFF.

The DNA for the CDR3 is TGTGCCGCGGGGCGGGAGTCATTGGATGAGCAGTTCTTC. Translating it yields CAAGRESLDEQFF. The rearrangement joins TRBV6-5 to TRBJ2-1, with TRBD2 matching 7 bases. In germline, CDR1 is MNHEY, CDR2 SVGAGI. Trimming cost V 11 bases and J 8 bases; bases outside gene matches: 12. This CDR3 comprises 13 residues.

The chain recombines TRBV29-1 with TRBJ2-3, with 13 bases fitting TRBD2. In germline, CDR1 is SQVTM, CDR2 ANQGSEA. V dropped 3 bases and J dropped 6; count of bases not matched to a gene: 9. The CDR3 loop spans 16 amino acids. The CDR3 nucleotides are TGCAGCGTTGAGGGGACTAGCGGGATGAGGTTTGATACGCAGTATTTT. Amino acids: CSVEGTSGMRFDTQYF.